This T cell receptor (beta chain) comes out of a study of T cells after yellow fever vaccination. This clonotype was observed a handful of times. Trimming removed 4 bases at V and 7 bases at J, with 17 bases between. This CDR3 comprises 15 residues. Germline values: CDR1 SGHTA, CDR2 FQGTGA. TCRdb independently ran MiXCR on the 5' RACE reads; one entry per CDR3 protein. The top ten hold about 16% of the sample, which has hundreds of thousands of distinct CDR3 sequences, roughly 22% seen once. The chain employs TRBV7-3 and TRBJ2-1, with D possibly TRBD1 on 6 matching bases. This receptor was taken from a man between 18 and 29 years old who received the YFV17D yellow fever vaccine. The specimen was PBMCs, collected roughly 20 days after the first yellow fever vaccination. The CDR3 here is CASSWNPGTLNEQFF. The CDR3 DNA is TGTGCCAGCAGCTGGAATCCCGGGACATTGAATGAGCAGTTCTTC.